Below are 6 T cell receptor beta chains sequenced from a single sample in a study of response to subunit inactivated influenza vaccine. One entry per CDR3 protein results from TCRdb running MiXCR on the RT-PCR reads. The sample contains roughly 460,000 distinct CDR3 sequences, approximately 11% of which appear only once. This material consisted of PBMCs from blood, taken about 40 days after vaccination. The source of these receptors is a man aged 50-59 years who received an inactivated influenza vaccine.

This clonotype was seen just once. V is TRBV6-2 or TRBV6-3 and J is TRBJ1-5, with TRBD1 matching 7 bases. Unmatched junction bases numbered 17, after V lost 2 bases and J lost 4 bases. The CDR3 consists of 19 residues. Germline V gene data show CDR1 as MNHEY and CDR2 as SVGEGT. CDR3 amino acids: CASSYARKTGFAPNQPQHF. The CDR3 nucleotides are TGTGCCAGCAGTTACGCCCGGAAGACAGGGTTCGCCCCTAATCAGCCCCAGCATTTT.

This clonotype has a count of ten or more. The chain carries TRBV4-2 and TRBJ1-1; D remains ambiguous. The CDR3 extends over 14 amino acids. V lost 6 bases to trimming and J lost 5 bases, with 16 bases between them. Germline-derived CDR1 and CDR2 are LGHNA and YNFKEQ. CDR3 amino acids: CASRPRPFGTEAFF. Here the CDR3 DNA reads TGTGCCAGCAGACCCAGACCCTTTGGAACTGAAGCTTTCTTT.

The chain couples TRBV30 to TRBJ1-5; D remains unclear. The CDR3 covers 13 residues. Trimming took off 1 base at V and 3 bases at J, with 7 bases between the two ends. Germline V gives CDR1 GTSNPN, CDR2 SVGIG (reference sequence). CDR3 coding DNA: TGTGCCTGGAGTGGGCGATTCAATCAGCCCCAGCATTTT. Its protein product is CAWSGRFNQPQHF.

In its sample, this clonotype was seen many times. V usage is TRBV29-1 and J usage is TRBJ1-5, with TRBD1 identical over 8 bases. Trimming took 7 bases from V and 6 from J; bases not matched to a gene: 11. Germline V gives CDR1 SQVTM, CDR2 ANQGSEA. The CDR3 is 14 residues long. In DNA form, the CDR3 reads TGCAGCGCCGGACAGGGCGCATTAGGTCAGCCCCAGCATTTT. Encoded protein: CSAGQGALGQPQHF.

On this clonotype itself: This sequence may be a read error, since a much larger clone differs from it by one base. The CDR3 nucleotides read TGCAGTGTTCTCGCGGAGCTCAATAATTCACCCCTCCACTTT. Protein: CSVLAELNNSPLHF. The chain joins TRBV20-1 to TRBJ1-6; D unclear. Germline assignment: CDR1 DFQATT and CDR2 SNEGSKA (reference sequence). V lost 7 bases and J 5 bases, leaving 15 bases between the germline ends. The CDR3 is 14 residues long.

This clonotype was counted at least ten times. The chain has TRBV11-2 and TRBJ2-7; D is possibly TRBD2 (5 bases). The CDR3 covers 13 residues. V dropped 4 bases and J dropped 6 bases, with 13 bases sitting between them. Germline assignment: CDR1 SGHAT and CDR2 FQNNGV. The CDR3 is CASSYGLGVEQYF. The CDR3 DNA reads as TGTGCCAGCAGCTATGGTCTCGGGGTCGAGCAGTACTTC.